One sample yielded the 12 T cell receptor beta chains listed below, sequenced in a study of control samples from healthy donors and cancer patients (dated by TCRdb to 2019 to 2021). The library was generated by the immunoSEQ multiplex PCR assay. Held by TCRdb, this immuneACCESS table contains in-frame sequences only and omits some clones. Under half of the omission traces to an unresolved V gene where checked; the cause of the rest is unknown. This sample holds around 150,000 clones; roughly 95% were observed only once. The ten largest account for 0.85% to 1.3% of the sample. Sequencing input: blood. Every receptor here comes from a woman aged 25 to 45 in good health.

This chain joins TRBV28 and TRBJ2-3; 8 nucleotides agree with TRBD1. Germline V CDR1 and CDR2: MDHEN, SYDVKM. The length of the CDR3 is 16 residues. Unmatched junction bases numbered 8, after V lost 3 bases and J lost 3 bases. The DNA for the CDR3 is TGTGCCAGCAGTTTGGGCTGGACAGGGCGGACAGATACGCAGTATTTT. It is translated as CASSLGWTGRTDTQYF.

V is TRBV10-3 and J is TRBJ2-6; D ambiguous. The CDR3 runs to 15 residues. Trimming cost V 11 bases and J 4 bases, with 18 bases left between them. CDR1 and CDR2 (germline): ENHRY, SYGVKD. Written as DNA, the CDR3 is TGTGCCGCATCCCGTCAGGCCACGGGGGCCAACGTCCTGACTTTC. Its protein product is CAASRQATGANVLTF.

J is TRBJ2-7 and V is TRBV28; no reliable D call. Germline V gene data show CDR1 as MDHEN and CDR2 as SYDVKM. The length of the CDR3 is 13 residues. V was trimmed by 4 bases and J by 4 bases, leaving 11 bases between them. The CDR3 reads CASSSPRLYEQYF. CDR3 DNA sequence: TGTGCCAGCAGTTCCCCCCGTTTATACGAGCAGTACTTC.

The chain uses TRBV27 and TRBJ1-5; D gene uncertain. Trimming left V 3 bases short and J 6 bases short, with 3 bases between. The germline V gene has CDR1 MNHEY and CDR2 SMNVEV (reference sequence). CDR3 length: 11 amino acids. The CDR3 region has the DNA TGTGCCAGCAGTTTCAGTCAGCCCCAGCATTTT. This translates into CASSFSQPQHF.

This clone was recorded only once. The gene calls are TRBV11-2 and TRBJ1-1, with D possibly matching TRBD1 (5 bases). The V and J ends lost 1 base and 6 bases respectively, with 21 bases between them. The length of the CDR3 is 17 residues. Germline V lookup: CDR1 SGHAT, CDR2 FQNNGV. CDR3 bases: TGTGCCAGCAGCTTAGCCCCAGGTCTGTCCAGGGACCCTGAAGCTTTCTTT. Encoded protein: CASSLAPGLSRDPEAFF. Combining the CDR3 with reference TRBV11-2 and TRBJ1-1 gives the whole variable domain EAGVAQSPRYKIIEKRQSVAFWCNPISGHATLYWYQQILGQGPKLLIQFQNNGVVDDSQLPKDRFSAERLKGVDSTLKIQPAKLEDSAVYLCASSLAPGLSRDPEAFFGQGTRLTVV.

V usage is TRBV6-2 or TRBV6-3 and J usage is TRBJ1-3; D gene uncertain. The CDR3 has 16 residues. Germline lookup yields CDR1 MNHEY and CDR2 SVGEGT. V was pared by 0 bases and J by 2 bases, with 11 bases between. CDR3 in amino acids: CASSYSPHSTGNTIYF. The CDR3 nucleotides read TGTGCCAGCAGTTACTCGCCCCACAGCACTGGAAACACCATATATTTT.

The chain employs TRBV5-1 and TRBJ1-4; D is possibly TRBD1 (5 bases). Germline V gene data show CDR1 as SGHRS and CDR2 as YFSETQ. V gave up 1 base and J gave up 4 bases, with 14 bases separating them. The CDR3 extends over 16 amino acids. CDR3 region: CASSLSRAGRNEKLFF. The CDR3 DNA is TGCGCCAGCAGCTTGTCTCGTGCGGGGCGTAATGAAAAACTGTTTTTT.

The rearrangement links TRBV30 to TRBJ1-2; 9 bases line up with TRBD1. V gave up 1 base and J gave up 8 bases; unmatched junction bases: 8. The length of the CDR3 is 14 residues. Looked up from germline, CDR1 is GTSNPN and CDR2 is SVGIG (reference sequence). The CDR3: CAWSEGQGGYGYTF. The CDR3 DNA reads as TGTGCCTGGAGTGAGGGACAGGGTGGTTACGGCTACACCTTC. The full variable domain, in which reference TRBV30 and TRBJ1-2 provide the parts outside the CDR3, is SQTIHQWPATLVQPVGSPLSLECTVEGTSNPNLYWYRQAAGRGLQLLFYSVGIGQISSEVPQNLSASRPQDRQFILSSKKLLLSDSGFYLCAWSEGQGGYGYTFGSGTRLTVV.

The CDR3, as DNA: TGTGCCAGCAGCGTACTAGCGGGTAACACCGGGGAGCTGTTTTTT. This translates into CASSVLAGNTGELFF. The gene calls are TRBV9 and TRBJ2-2; TRBD2 matches at 8 bases. The germline V gene encodes CDR1 SGDLS and CDR2 YYNGEE. Unmatched junction bases numbered 1, after V lost 1 base and J lost 2 bases. CDR3 size: 15 residues.

CDR3 coding DNA: TGTGCCAGCAGTGAGCGACAGGGGGTTAGCACAGATACGCAGTATTTT. Translated, it gives CASSERQGVSTDTQYF. The V and J genes are TRBV6-1 and TRBJ2-3, with 9 bases matching TRBD1. Germline lookup yields CDR1 MNHNS and CDR2 SASEGT. The CDR3 is 16 residues long. V shed 3 bases, J shed 0 bases, and the junction held 4 bases outside the gene matches.

The CDR3 reads CASQTSGTSYEQYF. The CDR3 DNA is TGTGCCAGTCAGACTAGCGGGACTTCCTACGAGCAGTACTTC. V usage is TRBV19 and J usage is TRBJ2-7; 11 bases match TRBD2. V lost 8 bases, J lost 1 base, and 4 bases stayed unmatched. Looked up from germline, CDR1 is LNHDA and CDR2 is SQIVND (reference sequence). The CDR3 is made up of 14 amino acids.

The V gene is TRBV5-1, the J gene TRBJ2-2; weak D call: TRBD1 (5 bases). Germline CDR1 reads SGHRS; CDR2 reads YFSETQ. This CDR3 has 16 residues. V was trimmed by 1 base and J by 2 bases, leaving 12 bases between them. For the CDR3, the DNA is TGCGCCAGCAGCTTGTTAGGGCAGGGAAACACCGGGGAGCTGTTTTTT. Encoded protein: CASSLLGQGNTGELFF.